Presented here are 29 T cell receptor beta chains from one specimen sequenced in a study of blood T cell repertoires in COVID-19. The repertoire was sequenced with immunoSEQ multiplex PCR; TCRdb's copy has only in-frame clones and lacks some. The sample records around 250,000 clones, over 70% being singletons. Sequencing was done on a sample of peripheral blood. The origin of the receptors is an elderly man with acute or convalescent COVID-19.

This rearrangement joins TRBV27 to TRBJ2-7, with D possibly being TRBD2 (6 bases). From germline, CDR1 is MNHEY and CDR2 SMNVEV (reference sequence). Trimming left V 2 bases short and J 9 bases short, with 14 bases between. This CDR3 has 13 residues. The CDR3 loop reads CASSLRRGEGQYF. The CDR3 DNA is TGTGCCAGCAGTTTACGGCGGGGCGAGGGGCAGTACTTC.

The CDR3 sequence is CASSPRGGSNTGELFF. The CDR3, as DNA: TGTGCCAGCAGCCCCCGGGGGGGATCGAACACCGGGGAGCTGTTTTTT. This sequence joins TRBV7-8 and TRBJ2-2, with TRBD2 matching over 8 bases. CDR1 SGHVS and CDR2 FQNEAQ come from the germline V gene. The CDR3 is made up of 16 amino acids. Trimming at V came to 5 bases and at J to 0 bases, leaving 5 bases not matched to a gene.

The chain has TRBV6-1 and TRBJ1-1, with D tentatively TRBD1 (5 bases). The CDR3 extends over 13 amino acids. The V gene lost 8 bases and the J gene lost 4 bases, with 14 bases spanning the gap. Germline loops: CDR1 MNHNS, CDR2 SASEGT. The DNA of the CDR3 is TGTGCCAGCGGGTCGGAGGGGAGCACTGAAGCTTTCTTT. Its translation is CASGSEGSTEAFF.

The chain employs TRBV9 and TRBJ2-1; D is perhaps TRBD2 (6 bases). With 0 bases removed from V and 4 bases from J, the gap between germline ends came to 8 bases. Germline loops: CDR1 SGDLS, CDR2 YYNGEE. The CDR3 extends over 14 amino acids. As DNA, the CDR3 is TGTGCCAGCAGCGTAGGGGGGACTTACAATGAGCAGTTCTTC. The encoded protein is CASSVGGTYNEQFF.

The chain joins TRBV6-1 to TRBJ2-7; D call uncertain. The V gene's germline CDR1 is MNHNS and CDR2 SASEGT. The CDR3 is made up of 12 amino acids. Between the trimmed V and J ends, which lost 2 bases and 3 bases, there was a span of 5 bases. CDR3 in DNA: TGTGCCAGCAGTGAAACCGGCTACGAGCAGTACTTC. The encoded protein is CASSETGYEQYF.

The chain is built from TRBV3-1 (or the pseudogene TRBV3-2) and TRBJ2-7; D is perhaps TRBD1 (6 bases). V lost 5 bases to trimming and J lost 2 bases, with 10 bases between them. Germline-derived CDR1 and CDR2 are LGHDT and YNNKEL (reference sequence). The CDR3 sequence is 13 residues long. DNA for the CDR3: TGTGCCAGCAGCAGGGGGAAGACCTACGAGCAGTACTTC. Encoded protein: CASSRGKTYEQYF.

The V gene is TRBV3-1 (or the pseudogene TRBV3-2), the J gene TRBJ2-7, with D possibly TRBD1 on 5 matching bases. Trimming took off 2 bases at V and 5 bases at J, with 10 bases between the two ends. The CDR3 loop spans 13 amino acids. Per germline, CDR1 LGHDT and CDR2 YNNKEL (reference sequence). The CDR3 DNA reads TGTGCCAGCAGCCAACAGGGTGGAAACGAGCAGTACTTC. It codes for CASSQQGGNEQYF.

The chain employs TRBV28 and TRBJ1-2; 7 bases line up with TRBD1. After removal of 3 bases from V and 0 bases from J, the junction contained 4 bases not matched to a gene. The CDR3 totals 15 residues. Germline V gene lookup returns CDR1 MDHEN and CDR2 SYDVKM. CDR3 residues: CASSLGTVANYGYTF. The CDR3 DNA sequence: TGTGCCAGCAGTTTGGGGACAGTTGCTAACTATGGCTACACCTTC.

In regard to this clone: An end of the junction differs from the germline gene, which may be a read error. The chain is built from TRBV6-1 and TRBJ2-1, with TRBD1 matching over 7 bases. The CDR3 extends over 11 amino acids. Germline V gene data show CDR1 as MNHNS and CDR2 as SASEGT. CDR3 residues: CASSEDRQGVF. The DNA for the CDR3 is TGTGCCAGCAGTGAAGACAGGCAGGGGGTCTTC.

The V and J genes are TRBV12-3 or TRBV12-4 and TRBJ2-1; D is unresolved. The CDR3 length is 11 residues. Trimming stripped 3 bases from V and 8 bases from J, with 5 bases between. The CDR3 DNA reads as TGTGCCAGCAGTTTCAGTTATGAGCAGTTCTTC. Translating it yields CASSFSYEQFF.

The genes are TRBV2 and TRBJ2-1; D perhaps matches TRBD1 (6 bases). Germline lookup yields CDR1 SNHLY and CDR2 FYNNEI. Trimming shortened V by 4 bases and J by 7 bases, and 17 bases separated the two germline ends. This CDR3 is built from 15 residues. The CDR3 region is CASSGGRGMFNEQFF. The CDR3 coding sequence is TGTGCCAGCAGTGGGGGTAGGGGGATGTTTAATGAGCAGTTCTTC.

V is TRBV6-1 and J is TRBJ1-6; perhaps TRBD1 as D (6 bases). Germline V lookup: CDR1 MNHNS, CDR2 SASEGT. CDR3 length: 15 amino acids. V was pared by 6 bases and J by 9 bases, with 18 bases between. The DNA of the CDR3 is TGTGCCAGCAGGATCTCGGACAGCTTCGGTTCACCCCTCCACTTT. Its protein is CASRISDSFGSPLHF.

CDR3 nucleotide sequence: TGCGCCAGCAGCCGCGGCGGGGACAGGGGGCGATCCGCCTACGAGCAGTACTTC. It yields the protein CASSRGGDRGRSAYEQYF. The chain joins TRBV4-1 to TRBJ2-7; TRBD1 matches at 12 bases. This CDR3 is built from 18 residues. CDR1 and CDR2 (germline): MGHRA, YSYEKL. After removal of 4 bases from V and 2 bases from J, the junction contained 12 bases not matched to a gene.

This clone was detected once. This chain uses TRBV7-3 with TRBJ1-1, with D possibly TRBD1 on 5 matching bases. The V end lost 5 bases, the J end lost 4 bases, and 14 bases lay between the germline ends. This CDR3 is built from 14 residues. Germline CDR1 SGHTA, CDR2 FQGTGA. The DNA of the CDR3 is TGTGCCAGCAGCCCGGGAGGAGGGACCACTGAAGCTTTCTTT. It specifies CASSPGGGTTEAFF.

The V gene is TRBV19, the J gene TRBJ1-6, with 7 bases that match TRBD1. The CDR3 totals 16 residues. With V trimmed by 6 bases and J by 6 bases, 11 bases remained unmatched. The germline CDR1 and CDR2 sequences are LNHDA and SQIVND (reference sequence). The CDR3 region has the DNA TGTGCCAGTAGGACTTCGGACAGGCGGGTTAATTCACCCCTCCACTTT. Protein product: CASRTSDRRVNSPLHF.

The chain carries TRBV5-6 and TRBJ1-6, with D maybe TRBD1 (6 bases). This CDR3 has 14 amino acids. V was trimmed by 3 bases and J by 7 bases, leaving 11 bases between them. Germline CDR1 is SGHDT and CDR2 is YYEEEE. The CDR3 is CASSSGQKNSPLHF. The DNA for the CDR3 is TGTGCCAGCAGCTCCGGACAGAAAAATTCACCCCTCCACTTT.

The V call is TRBV5-1, the J call TRBJ2-7, with 8 positions matching TRBD1. The CDR3 is made up of 14 amino acids. From germline, CDR1 is SGHRS and CDR2 YFSETQ. V was clipped by 4 bases and J by 6 bases; unmatched bases: 9. Here the CDR3 reads CASSITQGAGEQYF. Written as DNA, the CDR3 is TGCGCCAGCAGCATAACTCAGGGGGCGGGCGAGCAGTACTTC. The whole variable domain, filled in from reference TRBV5-1 and TRBJ2-7, reads KAGVTQTPRYLIKTRGQQVTLSCSPISGHRSVSWYQQTPGQGLQFLFEYFSETQRNKGNFPGRFSGRQFSNSRSEMNVSTLELGDSALYLCASSITQGAGEQYFGPGTRLTVT.

V gene TRBV7-3 combines with J gene TRBJ2-1, with 11 positions matching TRBD2. CDR3 size: 17 residues. Trimming removed 5 bases from V and 3 bases from J; junction bases left unmatched: 9. Germline CDR1 reads SGHTA; CDR2 reads FQGTGA. CDR3 residues: CASSEGTSGPYYNEQFF. The CDR3 nucleotides are TGTGCCAGCAGCGAAGGGACTAGCGGACCTTACTACAATGAGCAGTTCTTC.

The rearrangement links TRBV5-5 to TRBJ2-7; 7 nucleotides match TRBD2. V lost 0 bases and J lost 7; bases outside the gene matches: 7. There are 14 residues in the CDR3. Germline lookup yields CDR1 SGHKS and CDR2 YYEKEE (reference sequence). The DNA for the CDR3 is TGTGCCAGCAGCTTGGCCTTCAGGGAGGGAGAGCAGTACTTC. It codes for CASSLAFREGEQYF.

V gene TRBV9 combines with J gene TRBJ1-4; TRBD1 matches at 7 bases. The CDR3 is made up of 15 amino acids. The V gene's germline CDR1 is SGDLS and CDR2 YYNGEE. The ends lost 2 bases at V and 7 bases at J; junction bases unmatched: 8. The CDR3 DNA reads as TGTGCCAGCAGCGTTACAGGGGTAGAGGGTGAAAAACTGTTTTTT. It codes for CASSVTGVEGEKLFF.

Worth noting for this clone: This sample includes further DNA sequences coding for the same CDR3. The V call is TRBV7-9, the J call TRBJ2-5; a possible D gene is TRBD1 (6 bases). This CDR3 region has 13 residues. Germline CDR1 and CDR2: SEHNR and FQNEAQ (reference sequence). Between the trimmed V and J ends, which lost 0 bases and 4 bases, there was a span of 6 bases. CDR3 sequence reads: CASSLAGAETQYF. The DNA for the CDR3 is TGTGCCAGCAGCTTAGCGGGGGCAGAGACCCAGTACTTC. Full variable domain (remainder filled in from reference TRBV7-9 and TRBJ2-5): DTGVSQNPRHKITKRGQNVTFRCDPISEHNRLYWYRQTLGQGPEFLTYFQNEAQLEKSRLLSDRFSAERPKGSFSTLEIQRTEQGDSAMYLCASSLAGAETQYFGPGTRLLVL.

The chain uses TRBV28 and TRBJ1-6, with D possibly matching TRBD1 (5 bases). This CDR3 comprises 13 residues. V lost 6 bases, J lost 10 bases, and 13 bases lay in between. Germline-derived CDR1 and CDR2 are MDHEN and SYDVKM. The CDR3 DNA reads TGTGCCAGCAGCGGGGGGTTGGGGTCACCCCTCCACTTT. Amino acid sequence: CASSGGLGSPLHF.

The chain has TRBV18 and TRBJ2-5, with D maybe TRBD1 (6 bases). CDR3 length: 14 residues. Germline CDR1 reads KGHSH; CDR2 reads LQKENI. Trimming left V 2 bases short and J 13 bases short, with 20 bases between. CDR3 protein: CASSPARQGLPLYF. The DNA for the CDR3 is TGTGCCAGCTCACCAGCTCGCCAGGGGCTCCCCCTGTACTTC.

V and J are TRBV4-1 and TRBJ1-3, with TRBD1 as a possible D gene (6 bases). The CDR3 runs to 17 residues. CDR1 MGHRA and CDR2 YSYEKL come from the germline V gene. V was trimmed by 3 bases and J by 0 bases, leaving 15 bases between them. The CDR3 reads CASSQRTDASSGNTIYF. CDR3 in DNA: TGCGCCAGCAGCCAGAGGACAGACGCAAGCTCTGGAAACACCATATATTTT.

The chain combines TRBV4-1 with TRBJ2-7; maybe TRBD2 (6 bases). V gave up 0 bases and J gave up 7 bases, with 13 bases separating them. This CDR3 is built from 14 residues. Germline CDR1 and CDR2: MGHRA and YSYEKL. CDR3 sequence (DNA): TGCGCCAGCAGCCAAGATCCGCGGGGAGGTGAGCAGTACTTC. It specifies CASSQDPRGGEQYF.

This clone was seen more than once but under ten times. The chain links TRBV27 to TRBJ2-2, with TRBD1 matching over 7 bases. V trimming: 3 bases; J trimming: 3 bases; junction bases outside the gene matches: 4. CDR1 is MNHEY, CDR2 SMNVEV, per germline (reference sequence). The CDR3 extends over 15 amino acids. CDR3: CASSFRGRDTGELFF. The CDR3 DNA reads as TGTGCCAGCAGTTTTAGGGGGCGGGACACCGGGGAGCTGTTTTTT.

V is TRBV30 and J is TRBJ2-7; 10 nucleotides match TRBD1. The CDR3 runs to 15 residues. J lost 5 bases, V lost 1 base, and 8 bases had no gene match. Germline CDR1 GTSNPN, CDR2 SVGIG (reference sequence). The chain's CDR3 is CAWSGYRDRGDEQYF. CDR3 coding DNA: TGTGCCTGGAGTGGATACCGGGACAGGGGTGACGAGCAGTACTTC.

The rearrangement uses TRBV28 and TRBJ2-7; D gene ambiguous. Per the germline V gene, CDR1 is MDHEN and CDR2 is SYDVKM. The CDR3 runs to 11 residues. Trimming removed 10 bases at V and 6 bases at J, with 13 bases between. Here the CDR3 reads CATSVRFEQYF. The CDR3 coding sequence is TGTGCCACCTCCGTGAGGTTCGAGCAGTACTTC.

This chain connects TRBV5-6 to TRBJ1-2, with 7 bases fitting TRBD1. This CDR3 contains 14 residues. Germline V gene sequence: CDR1 SGHDT, CDR2 YYEEEE. Losses at the gene ends were 4 bases for V and 2 bases for J; bases not matched to a gene: 5. For the CDR3, the DNA is TGTGCCAGCAGCACCGGGACAGAAAACTATGGCTACACCTTC. Translation: CASSTGTENYGYTF.